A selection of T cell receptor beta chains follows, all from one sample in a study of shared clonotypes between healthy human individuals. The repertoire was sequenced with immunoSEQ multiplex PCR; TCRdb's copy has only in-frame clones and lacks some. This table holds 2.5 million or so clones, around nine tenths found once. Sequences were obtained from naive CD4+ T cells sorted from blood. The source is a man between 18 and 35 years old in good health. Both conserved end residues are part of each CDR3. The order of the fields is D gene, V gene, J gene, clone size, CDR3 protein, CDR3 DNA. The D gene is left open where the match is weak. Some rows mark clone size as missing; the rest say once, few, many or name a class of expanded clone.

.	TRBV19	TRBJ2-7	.	CASSMEPGPQYEQYF	TGTGCCAGTAGTATGGAACCGGGACCACAATACGAGCAGTACTTC
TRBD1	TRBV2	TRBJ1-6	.	CASSEAPTGLNSPLHF	TGTGCCAGCAGTGAAGCACCGACAGGGCTGAATTCACCCCTCCACTTT
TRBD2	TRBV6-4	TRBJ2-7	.	CASSELAGPYEQYF	TGTGCCAGCAGTGAGCTAGCGGGGCCCTACGAGCAGTACTTC
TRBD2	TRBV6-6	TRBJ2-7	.	CASRTGTSGSYEQYF	TGTGCCAGCAGGACCGGGACTAGCGGTTCCTACGAGCAGTACTTC
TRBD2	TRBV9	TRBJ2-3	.	CASSVQRGYTDTQYF	TGTGCCAGCAGCGTACAGCGGGGGTACACAGATACGCAGTATTTT
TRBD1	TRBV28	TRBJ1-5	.	CASLGTGRRGDQPQHF	TGTGCCAGCCTGGGGACAGGGAGGCGGGGAGATCAGCCCCAGCATTTT
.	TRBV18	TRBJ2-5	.	CASSPFGGQQETQYF	TGTGCCAGCTCACCATTCGGGGGCCAACAAGAGACCCAGTACTTC
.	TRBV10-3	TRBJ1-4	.	CAISEILEGQLDKEKLFF	TGTGCCATCAGTGAGATATTGGAGGGACAACTAGACAAAGAAAAACTGTTTTTT
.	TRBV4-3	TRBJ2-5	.	CASSQDGGTKTQYF	TGCGCCAGCAGCCAAGATGGGGGGACGAAGACCCAGTACTTC
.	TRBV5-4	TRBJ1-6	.	CASSLGGLGSPLHF	TGTGCCAGCAGCTTAGGGGGGTTGGGGTCACCCCTCCACTTT
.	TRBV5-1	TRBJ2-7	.	CASRWGEGEQYF	TGCGCCAGCAGGTGGGGTGAGGGCGAGCAGTACTTC
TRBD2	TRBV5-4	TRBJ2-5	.	CASSLEASGVGETQYF	TGTGCCAGCAGCTTGGAGGCTAGCGGGGTCGGTGAGACCCAGTACTTC
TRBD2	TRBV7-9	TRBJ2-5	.	CASSSTTSGYETQYF	TGTGCCAGCAGCTCGACGACTAGCGGTTACGAGACCCAGTACTTC
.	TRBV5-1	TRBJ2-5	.	CASSLVAGTLGGQETQYF	TGCGCCAGCAGCTTGGTCGCAGGTACATTGGGGGGCCAAGAGACCCAGTACTTC
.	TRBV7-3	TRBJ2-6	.	CASSIGQTLSGANVLTF	TGTGCCAGCAGCATAGGACAGACACTCTCTGGGGCCAACGTCCTGACTTTC
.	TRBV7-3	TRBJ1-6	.	CASSLSPGRGSPLHF	TGTGCCAGCAGCTTATCCCCTGGGCGGGGTTCACCCCTCCACTTT
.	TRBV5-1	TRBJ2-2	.	CASRREDDRELFF	TGCGCCAGCAGGCGGGAAGACGACAGGGAGCTGTTTTTT
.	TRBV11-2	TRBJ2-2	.	CASSFTAGRITGELFF	TGTGCCAGCAGCTTCACGGCAGGGAGGATCACCGGGGAGCTGTTTTTT
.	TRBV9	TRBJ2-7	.	CASSVDGLITYEQYF	TGTGCCAGCAGCGTAGACGGACTGATTACTTACGAGCAGTACTTC
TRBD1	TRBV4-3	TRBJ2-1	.	CASSQDRGRGSFNEQFF	TGCGCCAGCAGCCAAGACCGGGGCAGGGGGTCCTTCAATGAGCAGTTCTTC
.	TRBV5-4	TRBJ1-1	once	CASSLFPRTLNTEAFF	TGTGCCAGCAGCTTATTCCCCCGGACCCTGAACACTGAAGCTTTCTTT
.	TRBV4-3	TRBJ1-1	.	CASSGGGVSEAFF	TGCGCCAGCAGCGGAGGAGGGGTCTCTGAAGCTTTCTTT
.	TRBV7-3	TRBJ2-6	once	CASSSGAGANVLTF	TGTGCCAGCAGCTCAGGGGCTGGGGCCAACGTCCTGACTTTC
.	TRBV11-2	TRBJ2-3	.	CASSLDPGSHTQYF	TGTGCCAGCAGCTTAGACCCGGGCTCGCATACGCAGTATTTT
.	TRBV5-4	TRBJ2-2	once	CASSLYDRPGGELFF	TGTGCCAGCAGCTTGTATGACAGGCCGGGCGGGGAGCTGTTTTTT
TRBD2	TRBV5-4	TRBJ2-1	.	CASSLGGGAYNEQFF	TGTGCCAGCAGCTTGGGCGGGGGGGCTTACAATGAGCAGTTCTTC
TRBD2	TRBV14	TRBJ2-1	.	CASSQVLFKSSGGDNEQFF	TGTGCCAGCAGCCAAGTCCTATTTAAGTCTAGCGGGGGAGACAATGAGCAGTTCTTC
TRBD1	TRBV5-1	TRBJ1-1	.	CASSSRRGLGTEAFF	TGCGCCAGCAGCTCCCGCAGGGGGCTGGGCACTGAAGCTTTCTTT
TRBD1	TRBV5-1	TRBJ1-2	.	CASSLDDRGGNYGYTF	TGCGCCAGCAGCTTGGACGACAGGGGCGGTAACTATGGCTACACCTTC
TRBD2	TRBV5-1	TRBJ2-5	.	CASSTALAGGQETQYF	TGCGCCAGCAGCACAGCACTAGCGGGGGGCCAAGAGACCCAGTACTTC
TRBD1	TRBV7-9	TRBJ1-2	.	CASSPRTGGFNYGYTF	TGTGCCAGCAGCCCGCGGACAGGGGGATTTAACTATGGCTACACCTTC
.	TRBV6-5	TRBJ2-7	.	CASRGLGSYEQYF	TGTGCCAGCAGAGGACTCGGCTCCTACGAGCAGTACTTC
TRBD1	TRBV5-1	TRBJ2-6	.	CASQNLGGDRGSGANVLTF	TGCGCCAGTCAAAATTTAGGCGGGGACAGGGGATCCGGGGCCAACGTCCTGACTTTC
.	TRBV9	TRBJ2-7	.	CASSFTFGGDEQYF	TGTGCCAGCAGCTTCACTTTTGGCGGGGACGAGCAGTACTTC
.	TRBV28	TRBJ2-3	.	CASSPTFTENTDTQYF	TGTGCCAGCAGCCCCACCTTCACTGAAAACACAGATACGCAGTATTTT
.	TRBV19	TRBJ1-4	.	CASSRWGFNEKLFF	TGTGCCAGTAGCCGTTGGGGCTTTAATGAAAAACTGTTTTTT
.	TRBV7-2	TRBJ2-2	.	CASGRAANTGELFF	TGTGCCAGCGGACGGGCGGCTAACACCGGGGAGCTGTTTTTT
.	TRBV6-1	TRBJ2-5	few	CASSEEGEAETQYF	TGTGCCAGCAGTGAAGAGGGAGAAGCAGAGACCCAGTACTTC
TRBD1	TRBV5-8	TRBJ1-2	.	CASSLTGGPNYGYTF	TGTGCCAGCAGCCTCACAGGGGGACCTAACTATGGCTACACCTTC
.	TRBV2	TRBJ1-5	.	CASSGGVNQPQHF	TGTGCCAGCAGTGGGGGGGTTAATCAGCCCCAGCATTTT
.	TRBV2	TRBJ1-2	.	CASSDGGSDGYTF	TGTGCCAGCAGTGATGGGGGCTCGGATGGCTACACCTTC
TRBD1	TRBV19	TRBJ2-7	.	CASSPGQGFEQYF	TGTGCCAGTAGTCCCGGACAGGGCTTCGAGCAGTACTTC
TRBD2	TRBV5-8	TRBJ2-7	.	CASSWFRTSGVRYEQYF	TGTGCCAGCAGCTGGTTCCGGACTAGCGGGGTTCGCTACGAGCAGTACTTC
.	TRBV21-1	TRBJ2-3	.	CASSRGDGNSEYTDTQYF	TGTGCCAGCAGCAGGGGGGACGGAAATTCGGAATACACAGATACGCAGTATTTT
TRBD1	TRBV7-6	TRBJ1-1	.	CASSLVVTRGDTEAFF	TGTGCCAGCAGCTTAGTTGTTACCAGGGGGGACACTGAAGCTTTCTTT